The 16 T cell receptor beta chains reported below all come from one sample, sequenced in a study of T cell responses to AZD1222 COVID-19 vaccine. Sequencing used immunoSEQ multiplex PCR; TCRdb keeps in-frame clones, though not all of them. The sample yields approximately 80,000 clones, 70% to 90% seen once. This sample comprised peripheral blood, obtained 28 days after the second AZD1222 dose. The receptors originated from an adult who received the AZD1222 COVID-19 vaccine.

The chain is built from TRBV2 and TRBJ1-4; D gene uncertain. V lost 4 bases and J 4 bases, leaving 10 bases between the germline ends. CDR1 and CDR2 (germline): SNHLY, FYNNEI. The length of the CDR3 is 14 residues. CDR3 loop: CASSAQDHNEKLFF. In DNA, the CDR3 is TGTGCCAGCAGTGCCCAAGACCATAATGAAAAACTGTTTTTT.

In this sample, this clone turned up once. The V call is TRBV28, the J call TRBJ1-2; 9 positions match TRBD1. The CDR3 consists of 14 residues. Unmatched junction bases numbered 9, after V lost 6 bases and J lost 7 bases. Germline V gene lookup returns CDR1 MDHEN and CDR2 SYDVKM. CDR3 residues: CASSLQGALGGYTF. CDR3 DNA: TGTGCCAGCAGCCTACAGGGGGCGCTTGGTGGCTACACCTTC.

The genes are TRBV11-3 and TRBJ1-6, with TRBD1 matching over 10 bases. Germline V gene lookup returns CDR1 SGHNT and CDR2 YENEEA. The J segment lost 7 bases and the V segment lost 3 bases, leaving 9 bases of the junction unmatched. The CDR3 length is 17 residues. CDR3 bases: TGTGCCAGCAGCTTGTCCCGGGACAGGGGTCGGAATTCACCCCTCCACTTT. Encoded protein: CASSLSRDRGRNSPLHF.

The chain carries TRBV28 and TRBJ1-5; D possibly corresponds to TRBD1 (6 bases). Trimming pared 3 bases from V and 6 bases from J, leaving 12 bases between. CDR1 and CDR2 (germline): MDHEN, SYDVKM. This CDR3 is built from 14 residues. CDR3 DNA: TGTGCCAGCAGTTTCCGGGGGGGCGGTCAGCCCCAGCATTTT. Translation gives CASSFRGGGQPQHF.

The rearrangement joins TRBV18 to TRBJ2-7; D gene ambiguous. There are 13 residues in the CDR3. Trimming removed 2 bases at V and 4 bases at J, with 9 bases between. The germline V gene encodes CDR1 KGHSH and CDR2 LQKENI. The CDR3 here is CASSPSHGYEQYV. The DNA for the CDR3 is TGTGCCAGCTCACCATCGCACGGGTACGAGCAGTACGTC.

The chain recombines TRBV20-1 with TRBJ1-5; no reliable D call. Trimming left V 3 bases short and J 0 bases short, with 12 bases between. This CDR3 contains 15 residues. Germline CDR1 reads DFQATT; CDR2 reads SNEGSKA (reference sequence). The CDR3 spells CSASSGLFSNQPQHF. The CDR3 nucleotides read TGCAGTGCTAGTTCAGGTCTTTTTAGCAATCAGCCCCAGCATTTT.

The chain couples TRBV3-1 (or the pseudogene TRBV3-2) to TRBJ1-6; perhaps TRBD1 as D (5 bases). The CDR3 runs to 14 residues. In germline, CDR1 is LGHDT, CDR2 YNNKEL (reference sequence). V lost 4 bases, J lost 3 bases, and 7 bases lay in between. The CDR3 DNA is TGTGCCAGCAGCCGCAGGGACTATAATTCACCCCTCCACTTT. It is translated as CASSRRDYNSPLHF.

This chain links TRBV9 with TRBJ2-1; the D gene is possibly TRBD1 (5 bases). Germline V gene sequence: CDR1 SGDLS, CDR2 YYNGEE. CDR3 length: 14 amino acids. The ends were cut back, 1 base at V and 10 bases at J, with 15 bases in the middle. The CDR3 DNA is TGTGCCAGCAGCGTACAGGGCCCCATCGGGGAGCAGTTCTTC. It yields the protein CASSVQGPIGEQFF.

This clone was seen a handful of times. This chain uses TRBV6-2 or TRBV6-3 with TRBJ2-7; weak D call: TRBD1 (5 bases). Germline V CDR1 and CDR2: MNHEY, SVGEGT. The V end was cut by 5 bases, the J end by 0 bases, with 14 bases between. The CDR3 length is 15 residues. Here the CDR3 reads CASSLDSKSSYEQYF. CDR3 nucleotide sequence: TGTGCCAGCAGTCTTGACAGTAAGAGCTCCTACGAGCAGTACTTC.

This chain connects TRBV19 to TRBJ1-5, with D perhaps matching TRBD1 (5 bases). Germline V gene data show CDR1 as LNHDA and CDR2 as SQIVND (reference sequence). The CDR3 has 15 amino acids. Trimming shortened V by 3 bases and J by 3 bases, and 12 bases separated the two germline ends. Here the CDR3 DNA reads TGTGCCAGTAGTATTATGTCAGGGAACAATCAGCCCCAGCATTTT. It is translated as CASSIMSGNNQPQHF.

The gene calls are TRBV7-8 and TRBJ1-1, with 10 bases fitting TRBD1. The CDR3 is made up of 14 amino acids. Trimming removed 4 bases from V and 4 bases from J; junction bases left unmatched: 3. Germline V gene data show CDR1 as SGHVS and CDR2 as FQNEAQ. CDR3 amino acids: CASSSRDRGTEAFF. CDR3 nucleotide sequence: TGTGCCAGCAGCTCCCGGGACAGGGGCACTGAAGCTTTCTTT.

The CDR3: CASNPGGREKLFF. As DNA, the CDR3 is TGTGCCAGCAACCCAGGGGGAAGGGAAAAACTGTTTTTT. This chain uses TRBV7-2 with TRBJ1-4; TRBD1 aligns across 7 bases. V lost 7 bases to trimming and J lost 8 bases; unmatched junction nucleotides: 7. From germline, CDR1 is SGHTA and CDR2 FQGNSA. The CDR3 spans 13 residues.

The CDR3 DNA reads TGTGCCAGCAGCTTACAGGGAGGTAATGAAAAACTGTTTTTT. As protein: CASSLQGGNEKLFF. The chain uses TRBV7-9 and TRBJ1-4, with TRBD1 as a possible D gene (5 bases). Trimming removed 2 bases at V and 4 bases at J, with 8 bases between. The germline CDR1 and CDR2 sequences are SEHNR and FQNEAQ (reference sequence). This CDR3 is built from 14 residues.

The genes are TRBV19 and TRBJ2-1; D tentatively fits TRBD1 or TRBD2 (6 bases each). The CDR3 extends over 16 amino acids. Germline values: CDR1 LNHDA, CDR2 SQIVND (reference sequence). Trimming removed 4 bases at V and 8 bases at J, with 21 bases between. The CDR3 sequence is CASSNMGGRIVDEQFF. The CDR3 coding sequence is TGTGCCAGTAGTAATATGGGGGGCAGGATTGTCGATGAGCAGTTCTTC.

The chain has TRBV18 and TRBJ1-2, with unresolved D. Per germline, CDR1 KGHSH and CDR2 LQKENI. The length of the CDR3 is 13 residues. Trimming removed 6 bases at V and 3 bases at J, with 11 bases between. The CDR3 DNA reads as TGTGCCAGCTCTCTTACAGAGTACTATGGCTACACCTTC. The encoded protein is CASSLTEYYGYTF. The full variable domain, in which reference TRBV18 and TRBJ1-2 provide the parts outside the CDR3, is NAGVMQNPRHLVRRRGQEARLRCSPMKGHSHVYWYRQLPEEGLKFMVYLQKENIIDESGMPKERFSAEFPKEGPSILRIQQVVRGDSAAYFCASSLTEYYGYTFGSGTRLTVV.

The chain combines TRBV2 with TRBJ1-2, with D perhaps TRBD1 (6 bases). The CDR3 is 13 residues long. CDR1 and CDR2 from the germline V gene are SNHLY and FYNNEI. Trimming took off 10 bases at V and 4 bases at J, with 16 bases between the two ends. CDR3: CAIASRGAYGYTF. The CDR3 region has the DNA TGTGCCATCGCGAGTAGGGGGGCCTATGGCTACACCTTC.